This note documents a single T cell receptor beta chain sequence. A single count supports this clone. There is no known antigen for this receptor. Per-nucleotide qualities are absent, and no much larger clonotype sits a single base away. The data stem from a study of Tregs in tolerant kidney transplant recipients (dated by TCRdb to the late 2010s). Broadly, across the study: The study used TCRbeta sequencing to identify donor-specific regulatory T cells before combined kidney and bone marrow transplantation, then tracked those cells after transplant. What the research found in general, with its limitations: Expanding Tregs with activated donor B cells appeared to identify the most biologically relevant and donor-specific TCRbeta repertoire. Donor-specific Treg expansion was found to exceed global Treg expansion in tolerant patients, suggesting antigen-driven rather than nonspecific expansion. Although technical replication error seemed to be minimal, the question of biological reproducibility was not addressed directly. PCR primers changed over time for some patients, so nucleotide-level comparison across those patients' samples was not possible. Because only a small number of patients were included, the study had limitations, and the results will need to be validated in larger populations as well as under other immunosuppression protocols.

For TCRbeta CDR3 sequencing, genomic DNA from the sorted cells was extracted using the QIAGEN DNeasy Blood and Tissue Kit. High-throughput TCRbeta CDR3 sequencing was carried out commercially through immunoSEQ, with PCR amplification with bias correction and internal controls included. The authors' pipeline ran thus. Unique productive TCRbeta sequences were defined by CDR3 nucleotide sequence where primers matched, and otherwise by CDR3 amino acid sequence together with Vbeta and Jbeta genes. To correct sorting error, sequences shared between sorted populations at a frequency ratio of 2:1 or less were removed; the rest were assigned to the higher population. A sequence counted as donor-reactive if, in CFSE-low cells, the sequence had a frequency of at least 0.01% and was expanded at least 5-fold compared with unstimulated cells. Repertoire divergence was quantified by Jensen-Shannon divergence using the top 100 TCRbeta sequences ranked by frequency. For any sample with multiple sequencing runs, sorting error was corrected in each run separately before the runs were pooled. The clones in this table, taken by TCRdb from immuneACCESS, are in-frame only. Not every clone is retained; where verified, under half of the shortfall comes from an unresolved V gene, and the cause of the rest is unknown. That table is the source of V, J and clone size, and D and trimming were worked out from the DNA. The sample includes approximately 82,000 clones, with approximately 93% observed a single time. The ten most abundant clones make up under 2% of the sample.

Measured from the cysteine to the phenylalanine, the CDR3 is 15 residues long. Kept here is only the CDR3 DNA, which spans 45 bases and is read in frame from base 1. Reading the germline V gene (reference sequence) gives CDR1 MNHEY and CDR2 SMNVEV. V lost 6 bases and J lost 3 bases; the stretch between them is 15 bases long. Related donors were used in the transplants with nonmyeloablative bone marrow transplantation, and mixed chimerism was transient in the human trials. Unstimulated Tregs (CD4+CD25+CD127-), CD4+ non-Tregs (CD4+CD25-), CD4 and CD8 cells were FACS-sorted from thawed PBMCs. Patients were 4 combined kidney and bone marrow transplant recipients from the ITN036ST trial, and only these trial subjects had samples available. Healthy control blood was processed to PBMCs by Ficoll density gradient and cryopreserved, and patient PBMCs were collected before and after transplant.

The TCR sequence derives from a human patient who received a combined kidney and bone marrow transplant. Some T cells may derive from the graft donor when a transplant has been performed. The V and J segments used are TRBV27 and TRBJ2-1; a tentative D call is TRBD1 (5 bases match). Here the sequenced sample was CD4+ T cells from blood (PBMCs), taken 12 months after the transplant. The nucleotide sequence is given as TGTGCCAGCAGCCACCAAAGGGGCTTCTACAATGAGCAGTTCTTC. This codes for CASSHQRGFYNEQFF.